In its sample, the clone carrying this TCR beta chain was seen a few times. TCRdb called the RT-PCR reads again in MiXCR, with one record for every CDR3 protein. The table lists roughly 790,000 distinct CDR3 sequences, about 20% of them singletons. This entry belongs to a study of response to subunit inactivated influenza vaccine. Between the trimmed V and J ends, which lost 2 bases and 4 bases, there was a span of 11 bases. The CDR3 spans 14 residues. The sequencing used PBMCs from blood, collected around 5 days after vaccination. The gene calls are TRBV12-3 or TRBV12-4 and TRBJ1-1; D call uncertain. The clonotype originates from a man aged 45-60 years who received an inactivated influenza vaccine. CDR3 in DNA: TGTGCCAGCAGTTTAAAAGGGATTGGCACTGAAGCTTTCTTT. Protein sequence: CASSLKGIGTEAFF.